One T cell receptor (beta chain) is described in this entry. Germline V gene sequence: CDR1 SGDLS, CDR2 YYNGEE. With 0 bases clipped from V and 14 bases from J, the junction kept 20 bases outside the gene matches. The CDR3 runs to 19 residues. This record belongs to a study of T cell responses to AZD1222 COVID-19 vaccine. This table comes from immunoSEQ multiplex PCR, and its TCRdb copy is limited to in-frame clones, with some not included. The sample has 120,000 to 150,000 clones; 92% are singletons. The chain recombines TRBV9 with TRBJ1-6, with TRBD1 matching 10 bases. The clonotype comes from an adult in good health. Sequences were derived from peripheral blood, sampled on day 0 of AZD1222 vaccination. This CDR3 is CASSVDSLGGQGPPRALHF. CDR3 DNA: TGTGCCAGCAGCGTAGATTCTTTGGGGGGACAGGGGCCTCCCCGAGCCCTCCACTTT.